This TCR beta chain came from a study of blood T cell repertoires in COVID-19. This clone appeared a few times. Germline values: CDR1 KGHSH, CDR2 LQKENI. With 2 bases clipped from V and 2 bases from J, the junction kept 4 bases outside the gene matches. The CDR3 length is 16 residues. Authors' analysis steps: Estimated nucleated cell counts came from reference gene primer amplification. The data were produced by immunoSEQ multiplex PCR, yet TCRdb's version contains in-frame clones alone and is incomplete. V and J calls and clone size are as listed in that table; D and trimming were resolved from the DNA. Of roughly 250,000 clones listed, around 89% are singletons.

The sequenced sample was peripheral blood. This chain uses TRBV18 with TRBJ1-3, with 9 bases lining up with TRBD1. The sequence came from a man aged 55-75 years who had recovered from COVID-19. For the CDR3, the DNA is TGTGCCAGCTCACCATCCGGGACAGGGACTGGAAACACCATATATTTT. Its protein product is CASSPSGTGTGNTIYF.